The TCR beta chain described here comes from a study of blood T cell repertoires in COVID-19. Overall study: Nucleic acid was either cDNA or gDNA, and it came from T cells, B-cell-depleted T cells, or PBMCs.

CDR1 is SNHLY, CDR2 FYNNEI, per germline. This CDR3 comprises 14 residues. The V and J ends lost 4 bases and 5 bases respectively, with 14 bases between them. A Seattle source enrolled patients during active infection and followed them longitudinally. Sequencing was performed with immunoSEQ multiplex PCR; in TCRdb, only in-frame clones are kept and a portion is missing. The sample comprises 210,000 or so clones, under 90% of which are singletons, and roughly 7.6% rests with the top ten. The sequenced sample consisted of peripheral blood. This chain connects TRBV2 to TRBJ1-2; no definite D call. The sequence was collected from a woman at least 80 years old with COVID-19, enrolled during active disease. In DNA form, the CDR3 reads TGTGCCAGCAGTGGTGGGGTTTCGGGATATGGCTACACCTTC. Translated, it gives CASSGGVSGYGYTF. Full variable domain (rest looked up from reference TRBV2 and TRBJ1-2): EPEVTQTPSHQVTQMGQEVILRCVPISNHLYFYWYRQILGQKVEFLVSFYNNEISEKSEIFDDQFSVERPDGSNFTLKIRSTKLEDSAMYFCASSGGVSGYGYTFGSGTRLTVV.